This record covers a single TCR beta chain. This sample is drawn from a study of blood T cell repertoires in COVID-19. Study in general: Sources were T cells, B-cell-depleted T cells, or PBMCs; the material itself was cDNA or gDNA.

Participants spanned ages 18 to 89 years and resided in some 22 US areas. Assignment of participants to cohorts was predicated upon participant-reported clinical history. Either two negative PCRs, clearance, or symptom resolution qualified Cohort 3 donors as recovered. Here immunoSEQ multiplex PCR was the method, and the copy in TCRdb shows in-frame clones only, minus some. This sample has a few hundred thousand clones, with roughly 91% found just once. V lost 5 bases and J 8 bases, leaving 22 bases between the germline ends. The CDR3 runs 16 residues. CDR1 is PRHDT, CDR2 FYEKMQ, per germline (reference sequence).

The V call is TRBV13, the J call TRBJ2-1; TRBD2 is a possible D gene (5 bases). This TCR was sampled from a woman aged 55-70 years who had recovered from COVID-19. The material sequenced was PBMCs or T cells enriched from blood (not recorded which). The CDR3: CASSIRVDYYNDEQFF. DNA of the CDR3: TGTGCCAGCAGCATTAGGGTTGACTATTACAACGATGAGCAGTTCTTC.